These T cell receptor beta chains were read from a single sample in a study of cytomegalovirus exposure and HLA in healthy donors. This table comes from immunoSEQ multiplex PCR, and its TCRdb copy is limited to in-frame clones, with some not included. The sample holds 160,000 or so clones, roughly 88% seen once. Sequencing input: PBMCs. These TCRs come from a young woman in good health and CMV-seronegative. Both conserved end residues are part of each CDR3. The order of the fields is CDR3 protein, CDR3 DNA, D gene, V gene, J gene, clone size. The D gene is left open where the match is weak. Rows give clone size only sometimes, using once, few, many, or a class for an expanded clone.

CASSFPGGDQPQHF	TGTGCCAGCAGCTTTCCAGGGGGTGATCAGCCCCAGCATTTT	TRBD1	TRBV5-5	TRBJ1-5	-
CASSTRTETDGYTF	TGTGCCAGCAGTACTCGGACAGAAACTGATGGCTACACCTTC	-	TRBV28	TRBJ1-2	-
CASSYRGPSLSGNTIYF	TGTGCCAGCAGTTACCGGGGTCCGTCCCTCTCTGGAAACACCATATATTTT	-	TRBV27	TRBJ1-3	-
CASSSNEASGANTGELFF	TGCGCCAGCAGTTCCAACGAGGCTAGCGGGGCGAACACCGGGGAGCTGTTTTTT	TRBD2	TRBV10-1	TRBJ2-2	-
CASSMSQGYSYEQYF	TGTGCCAGTAGTATGTCTCAGGGATACTCCTACGAGCAGTACTTC	-	TRBV19	TRBJ2-7	-
CASSQPGAELNTEAFF	TGTGCCAGCAGCCAACCAGGTGCAGAACTGAACACTGAAGCTTTCTTT	-	TRBV7-6	TRBJ1-1	few
CSSSRPGQSSYEQYF	TGTTCCAGCAGCCGACCGGGACAGAGCTCCTACGAGCAGTACTTC	TRBD1	TRBV7-9	TRBJ2-7	-
CASSLVGAGELFF	TGCGCCAGCAGCTTGGTAGGGGCCGGGGAGCTGTTTTTT	-	TRBV5-1	TRBJ2-2	-
CATSIGTNEKLFF	TGTGCCACCAGCATCGGGACTAATGAAAAACTGTTTTTT	-	TRBV15	TRBJ1-4	-
CASSLQDSYLSSYEQYF	TGTGCCAGCTCACTACAGGACAGTTATTTATCTTCCTACGAGCAGTACTTC	-	TRBV18	TRBJ2-7	-
CSAWGGYGYTF	TGCAGCGCCTGGGGGGGCTATGGCTACACCTTC	-	TRBV29-1	TRBJ1-2	-
CASRTQGDGSPLHF	TGTGCCAGCAGGACGCAGGGGGACGGTTCACCCCTCCACTTT	TRBD1	TRBV2	TRBJ1-6	-
CASRADRGPWEQYF	TGTGCCAGCAGGGCCGACAGGGGGCCTTGGGAGCAGTACTTC	TRBD1	TRBV2	TRBJ2-7	-
CASRETGTNTEAFF	TGTGCCAGCAGAGAAACAGGGACCAACACTGAAGCTTTCTTT	-	TRBV6-1	TRBJ1-1	-
CASSMGQGGYGYTF	TGTGCCAGCAGCATGGGACAGGGAGGCTATGGCTACACCTTC	TRBD1	TRBV7-9	TRBJ1-2	-
CASSMSFSYNEQFF	TGTGCCAGTAGTATGTCCTTCTCCTACAATGAGCAGTTCTTC	-	TRBV19	TRBJ2-1	-
CAWGTGRNQPQHF	TGTGCCTGGGGGACAGGGCGAAATCAGCCCCAGCATTTT	TRBD1	TRBV30	TRBJ1-5	-
CASSLGHLRYF	TGTGCCAGCAGTCTCGGACATCTCCGGTACTTC	-	TRBV2	TRBJ2-7	-
CASSLLPGGVSSPLHF	TGTGCCAGCAGCTTACTACCAGGGGGAGTGAGTTCACCCCTCCACTTT	TRBD1	TRBV7-9	TRBJ1-6	-
CAWNWGMNTEAFF	TGTGCCTGGAATTGGGGCATGAACACTGAAGCTTTCTTT	-	TRBV30	TRBJ1-1	-
CASSSIGGTGELFF	TGCGCCAGCAGTTCTATCGGGGGTACCGGGGAGCTGTTTTTT	-	TRBV5-1	TRBJ2-2	few
CAWTEYYGYTF	TGTGCCTGGACAGAATACTATGGCTACACCTTC	-	TRBV30	TRBJ1-2	-
CASSPVRFEKLFF	TGTGCCAGCAGTCCCGTCCGGTTTGAAAAACTGTTTTTT	-	TRBV27	TRBJ1-4	-
CASSFTGGVDYGYTF	TGTGCCAGCAGCTTTACAGGGGGCGTGGACTATGGCTACACCTTC	TRBD1	TRBV5-5	TRBJ1-2	few
CASSTYDRALYQETQYF	TGTGCCAGCAGCACCTACGACAGGGCTTTGTACCAAGAGACCCAGTACTTC	TRBD1	TRBV7-8	TRBJ2-5	-
CACTGQGLNEQYF	TGCGCCTGTACCGGGCAGGGGCTCAACGAGCAGTACTTC	-	TRBV5-1	TRBJ2-7	-
CASREGEKLFF	TGCGCCAGCAGGGAGGGTGAAAAACTGTTTTTT	-	TRBV5-1	TRBJ1-4	-
CASIHGYGYTF	TGTGCCAGTATACATGGCTATGGCTACACCTTC	-	TRBV19	TRBJ1-2	-
CASSYGLGVLDYGYTF	TGTGCCAGCAGCTATGGGCTAGGGGTTTTGGACTATGGCTACACCTTC	-	TRBV5-6	TRBJ1-2	-